The entry below gives a single TCR beta chain sequence along with its context. The data belong to a study of blood T cell repertoires in COVID-19. This CDR3 spans 13 amino acids. Per germline, CDR1 SQVTM and CDR2 ANQGSEA. The germline V and J ends were trimmed by 4 bases and 2 bases, with 11 bases remaining between them. Here immunoSEQ multiplex PCR was the method, and the copy in TCRdb shows in-frame clones only, minus some. The table has more than 250,000 clones, over 80% seen once. This sequence was found in a woman aged 45-65 years with COVID-19, enrolled during active disease. Material for sequencing was peripheral blood. This chain uses TRBV29-1 with TRBJ1-1; no definite D call. CDR3 DNA: TGCAGCGTTGTGTCCGGGGAAAACACTGAAGCTTTCTTT. It codes for CSVVSGENTEAFF. The whole variable domain, filled in from reference TRBV29-1 and TRBJ1-1, reads SAVISQKPSRDICQRGTSLTIQCQVDSQVTMMFWYRQQPGQSLTLIATANQGSEATYESGFVIDKFPISRPNLTFSTLTVSNMSPEDSSIYLCSVVSGENTEAFFGQGTRLTVV.